This T cell receptor (beta chain) emerged from a study of cytomegalovirus exposure and HLA in healthy donors. Whole-study context: As an earlier analysis found, around 200 million T cells yielded about 120 million unique TCR beta sequences. General study findings and limits: One variant, a missense change in DCLRE1C, was linked in a later analysis to TCR beta V- and J-gene trimming.

About this clone itself: Antigen specificity is unknown. At one of its ends the junction is not consistent with the germline gene, which may arise from a read error.

13 Jbeta primers and 60 Vbeta primers were used for the PCR. Profiling relied on immunoSEQ multiplex PCR, and the TCRdb table lists in-frame clones only, not all of them. This table has about 140,000 clones, around three quarters appearing once. This receptor was taken from an older woman in good health and CMV-seropositive. Specimen: PBMCs.

CDR3 DNA: TGTTCCAGCAGCTGGGGAGACTATGGCTACACCTTC. It specifies CSSSWGDYGYTF. The chain combines TRBV7-9 with TRBJ1-2; D is undetermined. The CDR3 consists of 12 residues. The V gene's germline CDR1 is SEHNR and CDR2 FQNEAQ (reference sequence). The full variable domain, with the rest looked up from reference TRBV7-9 and TRBJ1-2, is DTGVSQNPRHKITKRGQNVTFRCDPISEHNRLYWYRQTLGQGPEFLTYFQNEAQLEKSRLLSDRFSAERPKGSFSTLEIQRTEQGDSAMYLCSSSWGDYGYTFGSGTRLTVV.